This T cell receptor beta chain is drawn from a study of cytomegalovirus exposure and HLA in healthy donors. The study, taken as a whole, reports: A later analysis showed TCR association rates differing by HLA locus, peaking at DRB1 and lowest at HLA-C.

Comments on this clone: As yet, its antigen is unknown.

The CDR3 is 13 amino acids. The J segment lost 7 bases and the V segment lost 5 bases, leaving 8 bases of the junction unmatched. Germline-derived CDR1 and CDR2 are SGHRS and YFSETQ. Primers for the PCR totalled 60 Vbeta and 13 Jbeta. As processed by the authors: An analysis that came later counted 60 million to 80 million unique TCR beta chains, about 10 million shared. This table comes from immunoSEQ multiplex PCR, and its TCRdb copy is limited to in-frame clones, with some not included. The V and J calls and clone size were taken over from that table, and D and trimming were inferred from the DNA. The profile shows 100,000 to 150,000 clones, over 75% of them singletons.

Material: PBMCs. V is TRBV5-1 and J is TRBJ1-1; 7 bases agree with TRBD1. The sequence was collected from a man between 18 and 35 years old in good health and CMV-seropositive. CDR3 coding DNA: TGCGCCAGCAGGACAGGGATTATCGGTGAAGCTTTCTTT. This translates into CASRTGIIGEAFF.